This T cell receptor (beta chain) was recovered during a study of blood T cell repertoires in COVID-19. Study in general: Sample material is recorded as cDNA or gDNA derived from T cells, B-cell-depleted T cells, or PBMCs.

Germline assignment: CDR1 SGHRS and CDR2 YFSETQ. CDR3 size: 16 residues. The ends lost 4 bases at V and 5 bases at J; junction bases unmatched: 10. Sequencing used immunoSEQ multiplex PCR; TCRdb keeps in-frame clones, though not all of them. This table holds 110,000 to 150,000 clones, 65% to 85% found once. The J gene is TRBJ2-1, the V gene TRBV5-1, with TRBD1 identical over 9 bases. This clonotype originated in an older woman with acute or convalescent COVID-19. The sequenced sample consisted of peripheral blood. CDR3: CASSKSGTGNNNEQFF. The CDR3 DNA reads as TGCGCCAGCAGCAAATCCGGGACAGGGAACAACAATGAGCAGTTCTTC.